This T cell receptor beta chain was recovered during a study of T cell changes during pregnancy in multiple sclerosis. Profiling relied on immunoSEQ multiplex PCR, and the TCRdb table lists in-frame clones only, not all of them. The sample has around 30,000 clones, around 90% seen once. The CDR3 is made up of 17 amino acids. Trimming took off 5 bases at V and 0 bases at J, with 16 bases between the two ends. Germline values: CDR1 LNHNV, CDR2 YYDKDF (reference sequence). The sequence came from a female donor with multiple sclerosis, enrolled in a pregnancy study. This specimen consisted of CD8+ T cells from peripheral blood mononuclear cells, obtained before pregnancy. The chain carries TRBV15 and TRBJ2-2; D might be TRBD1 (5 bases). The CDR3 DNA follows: TGTGCCACCAGCCGGCCCCCGACAGAACCGAACACCGGGGAGCTGTTTTTT. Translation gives CATSRPPTEPNTGELFF.